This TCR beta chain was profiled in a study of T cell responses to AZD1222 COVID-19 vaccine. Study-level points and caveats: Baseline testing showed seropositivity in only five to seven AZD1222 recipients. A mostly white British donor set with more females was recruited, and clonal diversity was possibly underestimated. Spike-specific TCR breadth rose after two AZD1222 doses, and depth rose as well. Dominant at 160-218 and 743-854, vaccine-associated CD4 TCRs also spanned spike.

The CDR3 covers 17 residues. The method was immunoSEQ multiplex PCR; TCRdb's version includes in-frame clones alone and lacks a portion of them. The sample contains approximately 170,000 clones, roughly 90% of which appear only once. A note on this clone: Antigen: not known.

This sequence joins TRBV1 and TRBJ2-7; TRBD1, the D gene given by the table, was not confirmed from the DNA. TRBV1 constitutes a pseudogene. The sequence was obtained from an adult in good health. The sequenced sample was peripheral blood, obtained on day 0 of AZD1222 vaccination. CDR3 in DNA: TGCACCAGCAGCCGGCAAAGGGCAGGGGCATTCTCCTACGAGCAGTACTTC. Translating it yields CTSSRQRAGAFSYEQYF.